This T cell receptor (beta chain) emerged from a study of T-cell reconstitution after alpha-beta-depleted transplantation in children. This clonotype was detected ten times or more. The CDR3 is 15 amino acids. Deletions cut 5 bases from V and 0 bases from J, with 11 bases between. Germline CDR1 and CDR2: SGHTA and FQGNSA. Preparing the TCRbeta library involved the use of unique molecular identifiers. MiXCR was run by TCRdb on the PCR reads, yielding one entry per CDR3 protein. This table holds 250,000 or so distinct CDR3 sequences, under 9.5% found once. This receptor was obtained from a male patient between 10 and 17 years old who had a stem cell transplant for acute lymphoblastic leukemia, so the T cells may come from the graft donor. The sequencing used PBMCs, mostly from graft donor cells, collected 180 days after TCRalphabeta/CD19-depleted stem cell transplant. The V call is TRBV7-2, the J call TRBJ2-1; D uncertain. This CDR3 is CASSLDWISYNEQFF. CDR3 DNA sequence: TGTGCCAGCAGCCTCGACTGGATCTCCTACAATGAGCAGTTCTTC.